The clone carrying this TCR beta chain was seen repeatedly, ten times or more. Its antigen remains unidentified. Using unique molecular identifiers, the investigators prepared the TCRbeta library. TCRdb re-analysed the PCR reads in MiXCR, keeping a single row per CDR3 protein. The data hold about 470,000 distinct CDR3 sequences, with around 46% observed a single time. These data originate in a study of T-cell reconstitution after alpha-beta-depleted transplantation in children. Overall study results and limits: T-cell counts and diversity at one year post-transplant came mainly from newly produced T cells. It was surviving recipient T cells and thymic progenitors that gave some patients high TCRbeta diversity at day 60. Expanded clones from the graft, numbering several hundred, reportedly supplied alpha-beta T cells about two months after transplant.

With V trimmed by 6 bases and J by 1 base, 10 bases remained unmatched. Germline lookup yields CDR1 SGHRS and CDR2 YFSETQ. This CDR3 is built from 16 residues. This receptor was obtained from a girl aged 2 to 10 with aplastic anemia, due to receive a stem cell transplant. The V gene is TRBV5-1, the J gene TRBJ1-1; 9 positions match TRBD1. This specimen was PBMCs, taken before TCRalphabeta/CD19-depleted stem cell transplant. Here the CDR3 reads CASTPGQGAQNTEAFF. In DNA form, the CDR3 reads TGCGCCAGCACACCGGGACAGGGAGCCCAGAACACTGAAGCTTTCTTT.